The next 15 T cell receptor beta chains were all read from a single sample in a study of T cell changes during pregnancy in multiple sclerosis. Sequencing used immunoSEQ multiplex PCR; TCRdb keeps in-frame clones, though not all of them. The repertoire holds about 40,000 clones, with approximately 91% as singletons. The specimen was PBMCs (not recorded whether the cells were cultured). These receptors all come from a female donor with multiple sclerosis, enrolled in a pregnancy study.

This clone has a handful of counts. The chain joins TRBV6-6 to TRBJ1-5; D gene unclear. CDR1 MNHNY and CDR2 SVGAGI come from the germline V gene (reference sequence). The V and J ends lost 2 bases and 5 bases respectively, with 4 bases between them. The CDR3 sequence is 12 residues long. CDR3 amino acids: CASSYEDQPQHF. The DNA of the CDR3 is TGTGCCAGCAGTTACGAAGATCAGCCCCAGCATTTT.

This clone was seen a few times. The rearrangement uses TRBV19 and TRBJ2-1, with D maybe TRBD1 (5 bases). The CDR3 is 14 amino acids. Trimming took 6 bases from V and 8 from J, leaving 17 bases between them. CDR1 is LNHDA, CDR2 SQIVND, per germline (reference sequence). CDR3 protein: CASRGLIEGYEQFF. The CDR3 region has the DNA TGTGCCAGTAGGGGGCTGATAGAAGGTTATGAGCAGTTCTTC. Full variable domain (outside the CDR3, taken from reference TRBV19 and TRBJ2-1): DGGITQSPKYLFRKEGQNVTLSCEQNLNHDAMYWYRQDPGQGLRLIYYSQIVNDFQKGDIAEGYSVSREKKESFPLTVTSAQKNPTAFYLCASRGLIEGYEQFFGPGTRLTVL.

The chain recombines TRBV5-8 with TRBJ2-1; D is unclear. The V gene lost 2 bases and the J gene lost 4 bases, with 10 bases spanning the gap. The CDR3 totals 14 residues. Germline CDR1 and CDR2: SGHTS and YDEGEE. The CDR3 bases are TGTGCCAGCAGCTTCCGGCTAGTTTACAATGAGCAGTTCTTC. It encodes CASSFRLVYNEQFF. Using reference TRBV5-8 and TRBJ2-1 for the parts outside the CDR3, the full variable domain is EAGVTQSPTHLIKTRGQQATLRCSPISGHTSVYWYQQALGLGLQFLLWYDEGEERNRGNFPPRFSGRQFPNYSSELNVNALELEDSALYLCASSFRLVYNEQFFGPGTRLTVL.

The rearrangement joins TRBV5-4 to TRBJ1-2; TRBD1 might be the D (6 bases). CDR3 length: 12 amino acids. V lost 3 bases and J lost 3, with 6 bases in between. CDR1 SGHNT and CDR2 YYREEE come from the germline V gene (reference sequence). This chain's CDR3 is CASSYRDYGYTF. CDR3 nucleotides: TGTGCCAGCAGCTACAGGGACTATGGCTACACCTTC.

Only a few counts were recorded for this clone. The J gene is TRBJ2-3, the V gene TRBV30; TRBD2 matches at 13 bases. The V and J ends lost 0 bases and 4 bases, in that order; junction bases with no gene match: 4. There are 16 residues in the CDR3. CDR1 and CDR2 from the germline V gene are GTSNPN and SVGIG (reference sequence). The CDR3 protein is CAWSVPGLAGSDTQYF. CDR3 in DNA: TGTGCCTGGAGTGTACCGGGACTAGCGGGATCAGATACGCAGTATTTT.

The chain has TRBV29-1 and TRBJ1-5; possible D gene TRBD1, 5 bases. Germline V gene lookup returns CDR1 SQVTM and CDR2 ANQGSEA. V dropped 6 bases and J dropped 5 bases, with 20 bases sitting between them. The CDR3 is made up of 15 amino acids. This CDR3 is CSVERTHQGDQPQHF. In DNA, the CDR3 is TGCAGCGTCGAGAGGACTCACCAGGGCGATCAGCCCCAGCATTTT.

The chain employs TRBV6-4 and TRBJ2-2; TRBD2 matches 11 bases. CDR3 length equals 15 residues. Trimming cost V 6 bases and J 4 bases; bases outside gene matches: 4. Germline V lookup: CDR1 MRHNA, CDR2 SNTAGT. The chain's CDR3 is CASRVTSGVTGELFF. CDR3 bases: TGTGCCAGCAGGGTGACTAGCGGGGTCACCGGGGAGCTGTTTTTT.

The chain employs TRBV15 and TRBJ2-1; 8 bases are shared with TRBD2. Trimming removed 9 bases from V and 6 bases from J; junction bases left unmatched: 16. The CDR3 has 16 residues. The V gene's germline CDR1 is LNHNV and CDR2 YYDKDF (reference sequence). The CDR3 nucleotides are TGTGCCACGAAGGGAGTTCTTGGCGGGAGGTTCAATGAGCAGTTCTTC. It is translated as CATKGVLGGRFNEQFF.

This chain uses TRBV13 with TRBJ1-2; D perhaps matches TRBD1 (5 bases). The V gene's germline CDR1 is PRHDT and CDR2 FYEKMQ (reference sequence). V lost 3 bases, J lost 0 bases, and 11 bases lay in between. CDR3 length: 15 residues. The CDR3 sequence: CASSFHQTANYGYTF. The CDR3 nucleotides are TGTGCCAGCAGCTTTCACCAGACAGCTAACTATGGCTACACCTTC.

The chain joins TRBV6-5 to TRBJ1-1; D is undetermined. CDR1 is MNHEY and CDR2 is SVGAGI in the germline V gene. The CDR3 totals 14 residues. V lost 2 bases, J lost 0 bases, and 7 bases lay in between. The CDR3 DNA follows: TGTGCCAGCAGTTACGCGGGCTTGAACACTGAAGCTTTCTTT. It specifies CASSYAGLNTEAFF.

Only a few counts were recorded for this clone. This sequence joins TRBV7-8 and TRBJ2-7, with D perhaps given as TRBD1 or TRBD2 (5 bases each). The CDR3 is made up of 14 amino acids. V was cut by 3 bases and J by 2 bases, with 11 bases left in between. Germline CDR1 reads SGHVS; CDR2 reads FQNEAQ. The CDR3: CASSLGPTAYEQYF. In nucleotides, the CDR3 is TGTGCCAGCAGCTTGGGACCGACAGCCTACGAGCAGTACTTC.

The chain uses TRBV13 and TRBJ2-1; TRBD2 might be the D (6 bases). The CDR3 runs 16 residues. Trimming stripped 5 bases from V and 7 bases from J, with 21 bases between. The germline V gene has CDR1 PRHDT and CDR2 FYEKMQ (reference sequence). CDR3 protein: CASSLPPGLPVNEQFF. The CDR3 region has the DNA TGTGCCAGCAGCCTACCCCCGGGACTTCCGGTTAATGAGCAGTTCTTC.

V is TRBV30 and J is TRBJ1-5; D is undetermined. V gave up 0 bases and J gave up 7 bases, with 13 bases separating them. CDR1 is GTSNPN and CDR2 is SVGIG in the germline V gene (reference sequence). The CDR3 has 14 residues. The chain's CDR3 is CAWSVGRSGQPQHF. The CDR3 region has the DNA TGTGCCTGGAGTGTTGGGAGGAGTGGACAGCCCCAGCATTTT.

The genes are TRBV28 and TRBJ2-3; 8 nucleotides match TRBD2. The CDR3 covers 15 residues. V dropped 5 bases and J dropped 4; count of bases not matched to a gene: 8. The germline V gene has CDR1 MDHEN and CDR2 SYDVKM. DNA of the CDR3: TGTGCCAGCAGTGCATTTAGCGGGGAGGCAGATACGCAGTATTTT. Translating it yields CASSAFSGEADTQYF. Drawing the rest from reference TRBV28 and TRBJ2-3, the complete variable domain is DVKVTQSSRYLVKRTGEKVFLECVQDMDHENMFWYRQDPGLGLRLIYFSYDVKMKEKGDIPEGYSVSREKKERFSLILESASTNQTSMYLCASSAFSGEADTQYFGPGTRLTVL.

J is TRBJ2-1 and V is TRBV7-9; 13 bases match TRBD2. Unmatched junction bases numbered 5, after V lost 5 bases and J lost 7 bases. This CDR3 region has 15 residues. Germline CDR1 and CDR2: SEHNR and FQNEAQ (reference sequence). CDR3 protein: CASSTTSGRANEQFF. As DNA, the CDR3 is TGTGCCAGCAGCACAACTAGCGGGAGGGCGAATGAGCAGTTCTTC.